The sequence of this T cell receptor beta chain was determined in a study of OX40 agonist ivuxolimab in advanced cancers. Trimming took 3 bases from V and 2 from J, leaving 15 bases between them. The CDR3 is 15 residues long. Germline CDR1 reads SQVTM; CDR2 reads ANQGSEA. Clones were read by immunoSEQ multiplex PCR, and TCRdb kept only the in-frame ones, dropping some. The table lists around 62,000 clones, over 70% of them singletons, with roughly 5.8% in the top ten. The gene calls are TRBV29-1 and TRBJ2-3; D is ambiguous. This clonotype originated in an adult with an advanced solid tumor such as melanoma, head and neck, liver or kidney cancer. Specimen: CD4+ or CD8+ T cells sorted from blood, collected in a trial of the OX40 agonist ivuxolimab. The CDR3 region is CSVEAGVGYTDTQYF. The CDR3, as DNA: TGCAGCGTTGAGGCCGGTGTCGGGTACACAGATACGCAGTATTTT.